This entry is about one TCR beta chain. Its antigen is not identified. TCRdb reprocessed the 5' RACE reads with MiXCR, giving one entry per CDR3 protein. Here the sample spans some 730,000 distinct CDR3 sequences, roughly 18% being singletons. Per germline, CDR1 SEHNR and CDR2 FQNEAQ (reference sequence). The ends were cut back, 5 bases at V and 1 base at J, with 14 bases in the middle. The CDR3 consists of 16 residues. These data originate in a study of identical twins. Findings and caveats of the study: Alpha sequences that were out-of-frame and twin-shared showed an excess of low generation probability. Cord blood beta clonotypes that were abundant carried fewer insertions, and memory repertoires showed no such trend.

This sample also belongs to another study, concerning T cells expressing NK-cell markers.

Sequenced input: PBMCs. The chain employs TRBV7-9 and TRBJ2-2; tentative D call: TRBD1 (6 bases). This clonotype was obtained from a woman under 30 in good health. CDR3 amino acids: CASSPVQGRNTGELFF. Here the CDR3 DNA reads TGTGCCAGCAGCCCGGTGCAGGGGCGGAACACCGGGGAGCTGTTTTTT.